The clone carrying this T cell receptor (beta chain) showed up many times. No antigen is known for it. Documented time point: persistent/refractory GD, antithyroid drugs over 5 years with positive TRAb. RNA isolated from PBMCs was used to make the TCR library. iRepertoire HTBI primers and Arm-PCR of CDR3 regions built TCR beta libraries. Per the authors' pipeline: From all samples, identification returned some 15 TRBJ and approximately 61 TRBV segments. TCRdb recomputed calls from the multiplex PCR reads with MiXCR, one row per CDR3 protein. These V and J calls originate from TCRdb's pipeline instead of the authors' own analysis. The sample contains hundreds of thousands of distinct CDR3 sequences, less than 25% of which appear only once. This specimen belongs to a study of regulatory T cells in long-lasting Graves disease. Findings of the study overall: TCR diversity in persistent Graves' patients was below that of newly diagnosed ones. Persistent disease was associated with favored TRBV28 usage and with favored use of TRBJ1-2 and TRBJ2-5.

CDR1 is SGHAT, CDR2 FQNNGV, per germline. The ends were cut back, 4 bases at V and 0 bases at J, with 13 bases in the middle. CDR3 size: 15 residues. The clonotype comes from a female donor with Graves disease. The genes are TRBV11-2 and TRBJ2-7, with D possibly matching TRBD1 (5 bases). The sequencing here drew on peripheral blood mononuclear cells (PBMCs), taken when the disease was refractory, from a patient treated with antithyroid drugs. The CDR3 sequence is CASSSTSTDSYEQYF. The CDR3, as DNA: TGTGCCAGCAGCTCGACGTCGACAGACTCCTACGAGCAGTACTTC.